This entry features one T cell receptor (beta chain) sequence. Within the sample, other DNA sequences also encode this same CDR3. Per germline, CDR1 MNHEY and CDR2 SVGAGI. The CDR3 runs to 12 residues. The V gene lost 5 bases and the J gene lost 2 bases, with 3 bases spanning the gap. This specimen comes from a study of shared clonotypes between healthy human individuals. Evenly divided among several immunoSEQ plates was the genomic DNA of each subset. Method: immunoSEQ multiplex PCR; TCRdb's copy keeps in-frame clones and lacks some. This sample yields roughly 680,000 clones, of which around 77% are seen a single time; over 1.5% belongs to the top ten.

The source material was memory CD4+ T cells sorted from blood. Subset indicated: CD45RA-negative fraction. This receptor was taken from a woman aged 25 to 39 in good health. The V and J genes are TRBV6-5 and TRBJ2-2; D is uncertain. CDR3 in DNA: TGTGCCAGCAGTCATAACACCGGGGAGCTGTTTTTT. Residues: CASSHNTGELFF.